This passage covers 16 T cell receptor beta chains from one sample sequenced in a study of blood T cell repertoires in COVID-19. Using immunoSEQ multiplex PCR, the repertoire was profiled, and TCRdb retains in-frame clones only, with some absent. The data show under 150,000 clones, with roughly nine tenths seen just once and about 4.5% held by the top ten. Sequencing used peripheral blood. The origin of the receptors is a man aged 55-75 years with COVID-19, enrolled during active disease.

The rearrangement uses TRBV5-4 and TRBJ2-2; D possibly corresponds to TRBD2 (6 bases). The germline V and J ends were trimmed by 0 bases and 7 bases, with 10 bases remaining between them. The CDR3 sequence is 14 residues long. Germline CDR1 and CDR2: SGHNT and YYREEE (reference sequence). As DNA, the CDR3 is TGTGCCAGCAGCTTGGTCGGGGAGGTCGGGGAGCTGTTTTTT. Translating it yields CASSLVGEVGELFF. The full variable domain, with the rest looked up from reference TRBV5-4 and TRBJ2-2, is ETGVTQSPTHLIKTRGQQVTLRCSSQSGHNTVSWYQQALGQGPQFIFQYYREEENGRGNFPPRFSGLQFPNYSSELNVNALELDDSALYLCASSLVGEVGELFFGEGSRLTVL.

The chain couples TRBV11-2 to TRBJ2-7, with D unresolved. The V end was cut by 5 bases, the J end by 2 bases, with 10 bases between. In germline, CDR1 is SGHAT, CDR2 FQNNGV. There are 13 residues in the CDR3. The CDR3 DNA is TGTGCCAGCAGCCCTCCTGGAGCCTACGAGCAGTACTTC. Translating gives CASSPPGAYEQYF.

This sequence joins TRBV7-6 and TRBJ2-7, with D perhaps TRBD2 (6 bases). Germline values: CDR1 SGHVS, CDR2 FNYEAQ. The CDR3 loop spans 12 amino acids. V was cut by 8 bases and J by 2 bases, with 10 bases left in between. The CDR3 protein is CASGDFPYEQYF. Written as DNA, the CDR3 is TGTGCCAGCGGGGACTTCCCCTACGAGCAGTACTTC.

The rearrangement uses TRBV15 and TRBJ2-5, with 9 bases that match TRBD1. Trimming cost V 4 bases and J 5 bases; bases outside gene matches: 8. The CDR3 covers 15 residues. Germline CDR1 reads LNHNV; CDR2 reads YYDKDF (reference sequence). Here the CDR3 DNA reads TGTGCCACCAGCATAACAGGGGGCGTAGAGGAGACCCAGTACTTC. This codes for CATSITGGVEETQYF. The full variable domain, rest sourced from reference TRBV15 and TRBJ2-5, is DAMVIQNPRYQVTQFGKPVTLSCSQTLNHNVMYWYQQKSSQAPKLLFHYYDKDFNNEADTPDNFQSRRPNTSFCFLDIRSPGLGDTAMYLCATSITGGVEETQYFGPGTRLLVL.

The chain uses TRBV6-5 and TRBJ1-1; 9 positions match TRBD1. CDR3 size: 14 residues. V trimming: 4 bases; J trimming: 11 bases; junction bases outside the gene matches: 11. CDR1 and CDR2 from the germline V gene are MNHEY and SVGAGI. CDR3 DNA: TGTGCCAGCAGTTTTCACCGGGACAGGGTATCGGCTTTCTTT. It yields the protein CASSFHRDRVSAFF.

The V call is TRBV2, the J call TRBJ1-4, with 10 bases that match TRBD1. Germline assignment: CDR1 SNHLY and CDR2 FYNNEI. CDR3 length: 13 amino acids. After removal of 7 bases from V and 7 bases from J, the junction contained 3 bases not matched to a gene. CDR3 loop: CASNGQGGEKLFF. CDR3 sequence (DNA): TGTGCCAGCAACGGACAGGGGGGTGAAAAACTGTTTTTT.

This chain's CDR3 is CASREIPGYADTGELFF. The CDR3 DNA is TGTGCCAGCAGAGAAATTCCGGGGTACGCGGACACCGGGGAGCTGTTTTTT. The chain combines TRBV2 with TRBJ2-2, with a weak D call TRBD2 (5 bases). This CDR3 has 17 amino acids. Germline V lookup: CDR1 SNHLY, CDR2 FYNNEI. Trimming took 6 bases from V and 3 from J, leaving 20 bases between them.

The chain's CDR3 is CASSLSPRGSQPQHF. DNA for the CDR3: TGTGCCAGTAGTCTAAGCCCCAGGGGGAGTCAGCCCCAGCATTTT. J is TRBJ1-5 and V is TRBV19; 7 bases match TRBD1. The CDR3 has 15 amino acids. CDR1 is LNHDA, CDR2 SQIVND, per germline (reference sequence). The J segment lost 6 bases and the V segment lost 5 bases, leaving 10 bases of the junction unmatched. The full variable domain, with the rest looked up from reference TRBV19 and TRBJ1-5, is DGGITQSPKYLFRKEGQNVTLSCEQNLNHDAMYWYRQDPGQGLRLIYYSQIVNDFQKGDIAEGYSVSREKKESFPLTVTSAQKNPTAFYLCASSLSPRGSQPQHFGDGTRLSIL.

V and J are TRBV7-9 and TRBJ1-5; TRBD1 is a possible D gene (6 bases). V gave up 0 bases and J gave up 7 bases, with 10 bases separating them. CDR1 and CDR2 (germline): SEHNR, FQNEAQ (reference sequence). CDR3 length: 14 amino acids. CDR3 amino acids: CASSLAGRGQPQHF. CDR3 bases: TGTGCCAGCAGCTTAGCGGGCAGGGGCCAGCCCCAGCATTTT.

This rearrangement joins TRBV28 to TRBJ1-1; a possible D gene is TRBD1 (6 bases). The CDR3 is 14 residues long. Germline V CDR1 and CDR2: MDHEN, SYDVKM. V dropped 3 bases and J dropped 2 bases, with 10 bases sitting between them. The DNA for the CDR3 is TGTGCCAGCAGTTTGGCAGGGGCAAACACTGAAGCTTTCTTT. Protein: CASSLAGANTEAFF. Variable domain in full (rest from reference TRBV28 and TRBJ1-1): DVKVTQSSRYLVKRTGEKVFLECVQDMDHENMFWYRQDPGLGLRLIYFSYDVKMKEKGDIPEGYSVSREKKERFSLILESASTNQTSMYLCASSLAGANTEAFFGQGTRLTVV.

This clone was seen only once. The genes are TRBV6-2 or TRBV6-3 and TRBJ1-1; 7 nucleotides line up with TRBD1. V lost 1 base and J lost 3; bases outside the gene matches: 11. Germline loops: CDR1 MNHEY, CDR2 SVGEGT. The CDR3 sequence is 17 residues long. The CDR3 spells CASSYWQEGGGYTEAFF. In DNA, the CDR3 is TGTGCCAGCAGTTACTGGCAGGAAGGGGGCGGTTACACTGAAGCTTTCTTT.

For this clone: At one end the junction does not follow the germline gene, possibly because of a read error. The genes are TRBV12-5 and TRBJ2-3; D is undetermined. In germline, CDR1 is LGHNT, CDR2 FRNRAP. This CDR3 spans 17 amino acids. CDR3 nucleotide sequence: TGTGCTAGTGACACTCTTCCGCGGTACAATCTTTTAGATGCGCAGTATTTT. It yields the protein CASDTLPRYNLLDAQYF.

The chain couples TRBV6-2 or TRBV6-3 to TRBJ2-2, with D tentatively TRBD1 (6 bases). Germline values: CDR1 MNHEY, CDR2 SVGEGT. V lost 7 bases, J lost 6 bases, and 15 bases lay in between. This CDR3 contains 14 residues. In nucleotides, the CDR3 is TGTGCCAGCACCCCCGGGACATCCGCCGGGGAGCTGTTTTTT. Its translation is CASTPGTSAGELFF.

The rearrangement joins TRBV28 to TRBJ2-7; TRBD1 might be the D (5 bases). This CDR3 has 13 residues. Germline CDR1 is MDHEN and CDR2 is SYDVKM. Deletions cut 6 bases from V and 0 bases from J, with 9 bases between. CDR3 nucleotide sequence: TGTGCCAGCAGACCGGACATCTCCTACGAGCAGTACTTC. Translation gives CASRPDISYEQYF.

V gene TRBV29-1 combines with J gene TRBJ1-5; D call uncertain. Trimming took 4 bases from V and 1 from J, leaving 5 bases between them. CDR1 and CDR2 (germline): SQVTM, ANQGSEA. This CDR3 contains 12 residues. CDR3 sequence reads: CSVGASNQPQHF. The CDR3, as DNA: TGCAGCGTTGGGGCCAGCAATCAGCCCCAGCATTTT.

J is TRBJ2-2 and V is TRBV4-1, with 9 bases identical to TRBD2. Germline lookup yields CDR1 MGHRA and CDR2 YSYEKL. This CDR3 is built from 18 residues. J lost 5 bases, V lost 1 base, and 11 bases had no gene match. CDR3: CASSQAPGLATLTGELFF. CDR3 in DNA: TGCGCCAGCAGCCAAGCGCCTGGACTAGCGACTTTAACCGGGGAGCTGTTTTTT.